Listed below are T cell receptor beta chains from one sample, sequenced in a study of T cell changes during pregnancy in multiple sclerosis. The data were produced by immunoSEQ multiplex PCR, yet TCRdb's version contains in-frame clones alone and is incomplete. The sample lists about 13,000 clones, 85% to 90% occurring once. This specimen consisted of CD8+ T cells from peripheral blood mononuclear cells, obtained after pregnancy. These receptors all come from a female donor in good health, enrolled as a control in a pregnancy study. The CDR3 runs from the conserved cysteine through the conserved F or W. The order of the fields is V gene, J gene, CDR3 length, D gene, clone size, CDR3 protein, CDR3 DNA. A D gene is named only where the DNA matches it firmly. Some rows mark clone size as missing; the rest say once, few, many or name a class of expanded clone.

v_gene: TRBV29-1
j_gene: TRBJ1-1
len: 11
d_gene: -
abundance: -
CDR3aa: CSVDKNTEAFF
CDR3nt: TGCAGCGTAGACAAGAACACTGAAGCTTTCTTT

v_gene: TRBV11-2
j_gene: TRBJ1-5
len: 15
d_gene: TRBD1
abundance: -
CDR3aa: CASSFATGEYQPQHF
CDR3nt: TGTGCCAGCAGCTTCGCGACAGGGGAGTATCAGCCCCAGCATTTT

v_gene: TRBV4-1
j_gene: TRBJ2-5
len: 15
d_gene: TRBD2
abundance: -
CDR3aa: CASSSRESGEETQYF
CDR3nt: TGCGCCAGCAGCTCCCGTGAAAGCGGGGAAGAGACCCAGTACTTC

v_gene: TRBV9
j_gene: TRBJ2-2
len: 19
d_gene: TRBD1
abundance: -
CDR3aa: CASRATTGGEGANTGELFF
CDR3nt: TGTGCCAGCAGAGCTACTACAGGGGGTGAGGGGGCGAACACCGGGGAGCTGTTTTTT

v_gene: TRBV5-6
j_gene: TRBJ2-7
len: 13
d_gene: TRBD1
abundance: -
CDR3aa: CASSMGQGFEQYF
CDR3nt: TGTGCCAGCAGCATGGGACAGGGCTTCGAGCAGTACTTC

v_gene: TRBV19
j_gene: TRBJ2-1
len: 13
d_gene: -
abundance: -
CDR3aa: CASSMGRGNEQFF
CDR3nt: TGTGCCAGTAGTATGGGGAGAGGGAATGAGCAGTTCTTC

v_gene: TRBV5-5
j_gene: TRBJ1-2
len: 13
d_gene: TRBD1
abundance: once
CDR3aa: CASSEDRDYGYTF
CDR3nt: TGTGCCAGCAGTGAGGACAGGGACTATGGCTACACCTTC

v_gene: TRBV18
j_gene: TRBJ2-5
len: 20
d_gene: TRBD2
abundance: -
CDR3aa: CASSLRRPLQGGGVQETQYF
CDR3nt: TGTGCCAGCTCACTCCGCCGCCCCCTTCAGGGCGGGGGGGTCCAAGAGACCCAGTACTTC

v_gene: TRBV9
j_gene: TRBJ2-1
len: 15
d_gene: TRBD2
abundance: -
CDR3aa: CASSVGGGTSGEQFF
CDR3nt: TGTGCCAGCAGCGTAGGGGGTGGGACTAGCGGCGAGCAGTTCTTC

v_gene: TRBV6-4
j_gene: TRBJ2-2
len: 16
d_gene: -
abundance: -
CDR3aa: CASSDSAQGETGELFF
CDR3nt: TGTGCCAGCAGTGACTCGGCACAGGGAGAAACCGGGGAGCTGTTTTTT

v_gene: TRBV19
j_gene: TRBJ2-1
len: 13
d_gene: TRBD1
abundance: -
CDR3aa: CASRPTGSNEQFF
CDR3nt: TGTGCCAGTAGGCCGACAGGGTCCAATGAGCAGTTCTTC

v_gene: TRBV5-4
j_gene: TRBJ2-7
len: 17
d_gene: TRBD2
abundance: -
CDR3aa: CASSFLAGGKNSYEQYF
CDR3nt: TGTGCCAGCAGCTTTCTAGCGGGGGGTAAAAATTCCTACGAGCAGTACTTC

v_gene: TRBV5-1
j_gene: TRBJ1-4
len: 11
d_gene: -
abundance: -
CDR3aa: CASSANEKLFF
CDR3nt: TGCGCCAGCAGCGCGAATGAAAAACTGTTTTTT

v_gene: TRBV7-9
j_gene: TRBJ1-4
len: 15
d_gene: -
abundance: once
CDR3aa: CASSSQGTTNEKLFF
CDR3nt: TGTGCCAGCAGCTCCCAGGGTACGACTAATGAAAAACTGTTTTTT

v_gene: TRBV2
j_gene: TRBJ2-7
len: 14
d_gene: -
abundance: -
CDR3aa: CASRPRTGLYEQYF
CDR3nt: TGTGCCAGCAGGCCTCGTACAGGGTTATACGAGCAGTACTTC

v_gene: TRBV4-3
j_gene: TRBJ2-7
len: 14
d_gene: -
abundance: -
CDR3aa: CASSQVGRGNEQYF
CDR3nt: TGCGCCAGCAGCCAAGTGGGCAGGGGAAACGAGCAGTACTTC

v_gene: TRBV11-2
j_gene: TRBJ2-1
len: 15
d_gene: -
abundance: -
CDR3aa: CASSLDRLSYNEQFF
CDR3nt: TGTGCCAGCAGCTTAGACAGACTCTCCTACAATGAGCAGTTCTTC

v_gene: TRBV6-5
j_gene: TRBJ1-1
len: 16
d_gene: -
abundance: -
CDR3aa: CASSYSLGGRVTEAFF
CDR3nt: TGTGCCAGCAGTTACTCTCTGGGAGGGAGGGTGACTGAAGCTTTCTTT

v_gene: TRBV29-1
j_gene: TRBJ2-7
len: 12
d_gene: TRBD2
abundance: once
CDR3aa: CSVFSGTYEQYF
CDR3nt: TGCAGCGTTTTTAGCGGGACCTACGAGCAGTACTTC

v_gene: TRBV6-1
j_gene: TRBJ1-4
len: 14
d_gene: -
abundance: -
CDR3aa: CASSPGNGNEKLFF
CDR3nt: TGTGCCAGCAGTCCAGGGAACGGGAATGAAAAACTGTTTTTT

v_gene: TRBV6-1
j_gene: TRBJ2-5
len: 18
d_gene: TRBD2
abundance: -
CDR3aa: CASSEAGTSGSLKETQYF
CDR3nt: TGTGCCAGCAGTGAAGCCGGGACTAGCGGGAGTCTTAAAGAGACCCAGTACTTC

v_gene: TRBV28
j_gene: TRBJ2-1
len: 14
d_gene: -
abundance: -
CDR3aa: CASSLGGASNEQFF
CDR3nt: TGTGCCAGCAGTTTGGGCGGGGCCTCAAATGAGCAGTTCTTC

v_gene: TRBV4-3
j_gene: TRBJ2-2
len: 15
d_gene: TRBD2
abundance: -
CDR3aa: CASSRKGRGAGELFF
CDR3nt: TGCGCCAGCAGCCGCAAGGGCCGGGGGGCCGGGGAGCTGTTTTTT

v_gene: TRBV5-6
j_gene: TRBJ1-5
len: 14
d_gene: TRBD1
abundance: -
CDR3aa: CASSYSGGSQPQHF
CDR3nt: TGTGCCAGCAGCTACTCAGGGGGGAGTCAGCCCCAGCATTTT

v_gene: TRBV6-4
j_gene: TRBJ2-3
len: 12
d_gene: -
abundance: -
CDR3aa: CASSPSGDTQYF
CDR3nt: TGTGCCAGCAGCCCCAGCGGAGATACGCAGTATTTT

v_gene: TRBV28
j_gene: TRBJ1-5
len: 14
d_gene: TRBD1
abundance: -
CDR3aa: CASSLTGDNQPQHF
CDR3nt: TGTGCCAGCAGTCTGACAGGGGATAATCAGCCCCAGCATTTT

v_gene: TRBV5-5
j_gene: TRBJ2-1
len: 15
d_gene: -
abundance: -
CDR3aa: CASSLEPSSYNEQFF
CDR3nt: TGTGCCAGCAGCTTGGAGCCAAGCTCCTACAATGAGCAGTTCTTC

v_gene: TRBV10-1
j_gene: TRBJ2-7
len: 13
d_gene: TRBD2
abundance: -
CDR3aa: CASTTSETYEQYF
CDR3nt: TGCGCCAGCACGACTAGCGAAACGTACGAGCAGTACTTC

v_gene: TRBV7-6
j_gene: TRBJ2-5
len: 15
d_gene: -
abundance: -
CDR3aa: CASSLMGQPKETQYF
CDR3nt: TGTGCCAGCAGCTTAATGGGCCAGCCTAAAGAGACCCAGTACTTC

v_gene: TRBV19
j_gene: TRBJ1-1
len: 14
d_gene: -
abundance: -
CDR3aa: CASSSLEGRWEAFF
CDR3nt: TGTGCCAGTAGTTCCTTGGAGGGTCGTTGGGAAGCTTTCTTT

v_gene: TRBV28
j_gene: TRBJ1-6
len: 16
d_gene: TRBD1
abundance: once
CDR3aa: CASSQYRGSKDSPLHF
CDR3nt: TGTGCCAGCAGTCAATACAGGGGAAGTAAGGATTCACCCCTCCACTTT

v_gene: TRBV11-2
j_gene: TRBJ2-7
len: 12
d_gene: -
abundance: -
CDR3aa: CASSTVSYEQYF
CDR3nt: TGTGCCAGCAGCACAGTCTCCTACGAGCAGTACTTC

v_gene: TRBV4-3
j_gene: TRBJ1-2
len: 15
d_gene: -
abundance: -
CDR3aa: CASSPGRGGMPGYTF
CDR3nt: TGCGCCAGCAGCCCCGGACGGGGAGGGATGCCTGGCTACACCTTC

v_gene: TRBV27
j_gene: TRBJ2-7
len: 15
d_gene: TRBD2
abundance: -
CDR3aa: CASSILAGGSYEQYF
CDR3nt: TGTGCCAGCAGTATACTAGCGGGGGGGTCATACGAGCAGTACTTC

v_gene: TRBV29-1
j_gene: TRBJ2-5
len: 14
d_gene: TRBD2
abundance: few
CDR3aa: CSVWTSGGGETQYF
CDR3nt: TGCAGCGTTTGGACTAGCGGGGGTGGGGAGACCCAGTACTTC

v_gene: TRBV29-1
j_gene: TRBJ2-1
len: 14
d_gene: -
abundance: -
CDR3aa: CSVSRRPEGNEQFF
CDR3nt: TGCAGCGTTTCGAGAAGGCCGGAGGGCAATGAGCAGTTCTTC

v_gene: TRBV27
j_gene: TRBJ2-5
len: 14
d_gene: -
abundance: -
CDR3aa: CASSLAGLQETQYF
CDR3nt: TGTGCCAGCAGTTTAGCGGGACTCCAAGAGACCCAGTACTTC

v_gene: TRBV11-3
j_gene: TRBJ2-1
len: 14
d_gene: TRBD2
abundance: -
CDR3aa: CASSFTGGRNEQFF
CDR3nt: TGTGCCAGCAGCTTTACGGGGGGGCGGAATGAGCAGTTCTTC

v_gene: TRBV11-2
j_gene: TRBJ2-1
len: 16
d_gene: -
abundance: once
CDR3aa: CASSNSHQDLYNEQFF
CDR3nt: TGTGCCAGCAGCAATAGCCACCAAGACCTCTACAATGAGCAGTTCTTC

v_gene: TRBV19
j_gene: TRBJ2-5
len: 13
d_gene: -
abundance: -
CDR3aa: CASSRRGGETQYF
CDR3nt: TGTGCCAGTAGTAGGAGGGGTGGAGAGACCCAGTACTTC

v_gene: TRBV5-1
j_gene: TRBJ2-1
len: 13
d_gene: -
abundance: -
CDR3aa: CASSLEQYSEQFF
CDR3nt: TGCGCCAGCAGCTTGGAACAGTATAGTGAGCAGTTCTTC

v_gene: TRBV29-1
j_gene: TRBJ1-2
len: 14
d_gene: TRBD1
abundance: -
CDR3aa: CSVDQGQGDYGYTF
CDR3nt: TGCAGCGTTGATCAGGGACAGGGGGACTATGGCTACACCTTC

v_gene: TRBV15
j_gene: TRBJ2-7
len: 13
d_gene: -
abundance: once
CDR3aa: CATSSTGSYEQYF
CDR3nt: TGTGCCACCAGCAGCACAGGGAGCTACGAGCAGTACTTC

v_gene: TRBV6-5
j_gene: TRBJ1-1
len: 13
d_gene: -
abundance: -
CDR3aa: CASRGEPNTEAFF
CDR3nt: TGTGCCAGCCGTGGAGAACCTAACACTGAAGCTTTCTTT

v_gene: TRBV14
j_gene: TRBJ1-2
len: 15
d_gene: -
abundance: -
CDR3aa: CASSQDLDSFYGYTF
CDR3nt: TGTGCCAGCAGCCAAGACCTTGACAGCTTCTATGGCTACACCTTC

v_gene: TRBV27
j_gene: TRBJ2-1
len: 15
d_gene: TRBD1
abundance: -
CDR3aa: CASSDGTGSYNEQFF
CDR3nt: TGTGCCAGCAGTGATGGGACAGGGTCCTACAATGAGCAGTTCTTC

v_gene: TRBV7-6
j_gene: TRBJ2-1
len: 16
d_gene: TRBD2
abundance: -
CDR3aa: CASSLTSGERGNEQFF
CDR3nt: TGTGCCAGCAGCTTAACCAGCGGGGAAAGGGGCAATGAGCAGTTCTTC

v_gene: TRBV6-4
j_gene: TRBJ2-3
len: 15
d_gene: TRBD2
abundance: few
CDR3aa: CASSDSSGGTDTQYF
CDR3nt: TGTGCCAGCAGTGACTCTAGCGGGGGCACAGATACGCAGTATTTT

v_gene: TRBV29-1
j_gene: TRBJ2-2
len: 16
d_gene: TRBD2
abundance: few
CDR3aa: CSVDSGTFANTGELFF
CDR3nt: TGCAGCGTTGATAGCGGGACGTTCGCGAACACCGGGGAGCTGTTTTTT

v_gene: TRBV28
j_gene: TRBJ1-5
len: 14
d_gene: -
abundance: -
CDR3aa: CASRWRGGIQPQHF
CDR3nt: TGTGCCAGCAGATGGAGGGGGGGTATTCAGCCCCAGCATTTT